Presented here are 12 T cell receptor beta chains from one specimen sequenced in a study of blood T cells in healthy people across ages. Then a second PCR, running roughly 6 to 11 cycles, was carried out with a sample-barcoded 5' primer and a J-beta primer mix. One entry per CDR3 protein results from TCRdb running MiXCR on the 5' RACE reads. The repertoire includes some 1.6 million distinct CDR3 sequences, 34% of them detected once, and roughly 12% sits in the top ten. The sample taken for sequencing was blood. The receptor set was obtained from a woman aged 30 to 39 in good health.

This rearrangement joins TRBV2 to TRBJ2-2; D gene unclear. The CDR3 is made up of 14 amino acids. CDR1 is SNHLY, CDR2 FYNNEI, per germline. Deletions cut 3 bases from V and 0 bases from J, with 5 bases between. The CDR3 sequence is CASSEATNTGELFF. CDR3 in DNA: TGTGCCAGCAGTGAGGCCACGAACACCGGGGAGCTGTTTTTT.

V is TRBV29-1 and J is TRBJ2-4, with D perhaps TRBD2 (6 bases). The J call may not be correct, given that the DNA end is closer to TRBJ2-7. There are 13 residues in the CDR3. The germline V gene has CDR1 SQVTM and CDR2 ANQGSEA. The CDR3 loop is CSVVWEEGGEQYF. As DNA, the CDR3 is TGCAGCGTTGTCTGGGAGGAGGGCGGCGAGCAGTACTTC.

The chain links TRBV5-5 to TRBJ2-3, with D perhaps given as TRBD1 or TRBD2 (6 bases each). Germline V gene sequence: CDR1 SGHKS, CDR2 YYEKEE (reference sequence). Trimming pared 0 bases from V and 1 base from J, leaving 18 bases between. The CDR3 has 18 amino acids. The CDR3 DNA reads as TGTGCCAGCAGCTTGGAAGTCTTCGGGGGCCTGGGCACAGATACGCAGTATTTT. Translated: CASSLEVFGGLGTDTQYF.

J is TRBJ2-2 and V is TRBV10-3; TRBD2 is a possible D gene (5 bases). Germline V gives CDR1 ENHRY, CDR2 SYGVKD. This CDR3 is built from 15 residues. V was shortened by 5 bases and J by 0 bases, with 10 bases between the two germline ends. In DNA, the CDR3 is TGTGCCATCAGTTTACGACTATCGAACACCGGGGAGCTGTTTTTT. Its translation: CAISLRLSNTGELFF.

Many counts were recorded for this clonotype. The genes are TRBV29-1 and TRBJ1-2, with 7 bases matching TRBD1. V shed 6 bases and J 9 bases; nucleotides not matched to a gene: 7. This CDR3 comprises 11 residues. From germline, CDR1 is SQVTM and CDR2 ANQGSEA. This CDR3 is CSVWDSQSYTF. In DNA, the CDR3 is TGCAGCGTCTGGGACAGCCAGAGCTACACCTTC.

V is TRBV7-2 and J is TRBJ2-3; 8 bases are a match to TRBD2. Trimming cost V 3 bases and J 0 bases; bases outside gene matches: 8. The V gene's germline CDR1 is SGHTA and CDR2 FQGNSA. The CDR3 has 17 amino acids. The CDR3 DNA follows: TGTGCCAGCAGCTTGAGACCTAGCGGGTGGAGCACAGATACGCAGTATTTT. This translates into CASSLRPSGWSTDTQYF.

This clonotype occurred a few times. J is TRBJ1-2 and V is TRBV4-1; 7 positions agree with TRBD1. V shed 1 base and J 6 bases; nucleotides not matched to a gene: 8. The CDR3 sequence is 15 residues long. Germline CDR1 is MGHRA and CDR2 is YSYEKL. The CDR3 region is CASSQGHRQGNGYTF. The DNA for the CDR3 is TGCGCCAGCAGCCAAGGTCACCGACAGGGAAATGGCTACACCTTC.

This clonotype came up many times. V and J are TRBV7-2 and TRBJ2-7; D might be TRBD1 or TRBD2, each matching 6 bases. The CDR3 covers 13 residues. In germline, CDR1 is SGHTA, CDR2 FQGNSA. V lost 5 bases and J lost 6, with 14 bases in between. CDR3 sequence reads: CASSPWGAAEQYF. CDR3 nucleotide sequence: TGTGCCAGCAGCCCTTGGGGGGCCGCCGAGCAGTACTTC.

Remarks on this clonotype: The junction departs from germline at one end; a sequencing error may be responsible. This chain links TRBV5-1 with TRBJ2-1, with a weak D call TRBD1 (5 bases). Looked up from germline, CDR1 is SGHRS and CDR2 is YFSETQ. CDR3 length: 15 residues. CDR3 residues: CASSAAGWLENELFF. CDR3 sequence (DNA): TGCGCCAGCAGCGCCGCAGGGTGGCTCGAAAATGAGCTGTTCTTC.

The rearrangement joins TRBV14 to TRBJ2-3, with 8 bases matching TRBD2. V lost 6 bases to trimming and J lost 4 bases; unmatched junction nucleotides: 9. Germline values: CDR1 SGHDN, CDR2 FVKESK. This CDR3 region has 15 residues. CDR3 DNA sequence: TGTGCCAGCAGTCCGGCTAGCGGGTGGGCAGATACGCAGTATTTT. Translation gives CASSPASGWADTQYF.

The chain recombines TRBV29-1 with TRBJ1-1; D is undetermined. With 4 bases removed from V and 1 base from J, the gap between germline ends came to 13 bases. Germline V gene lookup returns CDR1 SQVTM and CDR2 ANQGSEA. The CDR3 totals 14 residues. CDR3 sequence reads: CSVVLAPSNTEAFF. For the CDR3, the DNA is TGCAGCGTTGTCCTGGCACCCTCGAACACTGAAGCTTTCTTT. Supplemented by reference TRBV29-1 and TRBJ1-1, the full variable domain reads SAVISQKPSRDICQRGTSLTIQCQVDSQVTMMFWYRQQPGQSLTLIATANQGSEATYESGFVIDKFPISRPNLTFSTLTVSNMSPEDSSIYLCSVVLAPSNTEAFFGQGTRLTVV.

The chain has TRBV24-1 and TRBJ2-1, with TRBD2 identical over 7 bases. This CDR3 is 15 amino acids long. Germline V gene data show CDR1 as KGHDR and CDR2 as SFDVKD. V was pared by 4 bases and J by 10 bases, with 12 bases of the junction left unmatched. The CDR3 bases are TGTGCCACCAGTGACACTAGCGAGGCGTGGGACGAGCAGTTCTTC. Translated, it gives CATSDTSEAWDEQFF.